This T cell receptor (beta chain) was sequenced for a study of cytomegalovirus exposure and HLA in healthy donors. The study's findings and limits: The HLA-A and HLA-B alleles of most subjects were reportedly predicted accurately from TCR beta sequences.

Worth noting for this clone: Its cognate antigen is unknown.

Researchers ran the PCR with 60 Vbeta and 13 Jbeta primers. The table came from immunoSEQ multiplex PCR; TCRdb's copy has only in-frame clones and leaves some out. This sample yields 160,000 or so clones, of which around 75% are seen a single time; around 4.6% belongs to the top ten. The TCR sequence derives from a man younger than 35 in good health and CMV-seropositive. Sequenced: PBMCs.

In DNA, the CDR3 is TGTGCCAGCAGCCAAGATCGCAGGGCCAATGCACGAGAAAAACTGTTTTTT. Its translation: CASSQDRRANAREKLFF. The chain uses TRBV14 and TRBJ1-4; D is perhaps TRBD1 (5 bases). The length of the CDR3 is 17 residues. V lost 0 bases to trimming and J lost 8 bases, with 19 bases between them. The V gene's germline CDR1 is SGHDN and CDR2 FVKESK.